The TCR beta chain described here comes from a study of spatial heterogeneity in lung cancer. A single record per CDR3 protein comes from TCRdb applying MiXCR to the 5' RACE reads. There are roughly 17,000 distinct CDR3 sequences in the sample; about a tenth occur only once, and about 40% lies in the top ten. Ten or more counts support this clonotype. Time point noted: blood at routine non-recurrence follow-up after resection. CDR1 is SGHRS and CDR2 is YFSETQ in the germline V gene. Trimming pared 4 bases from V and 0 bases from J, leaving 13 bases between. This CDR3 region has 15 residues. The gene calls are TRBV5-1 and TRBJ1-1, with TRBD1 as a possible D gene (5 bases). Sample: PBMCs, taken at follow-up. This receptor was taken from a female donor with early-stage non-small cell lung cancer. The CDR3 coding sequence is TGCGCCAGCAGCCCAGGGCGAGGCCTGAACACTGAAGCTTTCTTT. Its protein is CASSPGRGLNTEAFF.